The TCR beta chain described here comes from a study of tumor-infiltrating lymphocytes in primary liver carcinoma. As for the study in general: Donors underwent surgery for histopathologically diagnosed primary liver carcinoma. Roughly 3.5 to 8 million productive TCRbeta reads were obtained per sample, with similar numbers across tissue types.

In regard to this clonotype: Compared with germline, one end of the junction differs, possibly owing to a read error.

The researchers obtained blood RNA from unsorted whole blood and also extracted germline DNA. Researchers reported drawing around 3.8 milliliters of peripheral blood before surgery. The template, about 550 ng total RNA, yielded TCR beta cDNA made with a constant-region primer. Researchers made the TCR beta libraries by running three nested multiplex PCR rounds with slightly modified ARM-PCR. TRBV1-TRBV30 forward primers and a C-beta reverse primer were used in the first two PCR rounds, which each ran for about 9 cycles. TCRdb reprocessed the multiplex PCR reads with MiXCR, giving one entry per CDR3 protein. The data contain just over 300,000 distinct CDR3 sequences, 45% to 70% of them singletons. The CDR3 runs 15 residues. CDR1 is SGHAT and CDR2 is FQNNGV in the germline V gene.

Material for sequencing was peripheral blood. The receptor was isolated from a woman in her 30s with primary liver carcinoma and hepatitis B virus infection. The rearrangement uses TRBV11-2 and TRBJ2-1, with 9 bases that match TRBD2. Here the CDR3 reads CASSLLSSGNNEQSF. The CDR3 region has the DNA TGTGCCAGCAGCTTACTCTCTAGCGGGAACAATGAGCAGTCCTTC. Full variable domain (outside the CDR3, taken from reference TRBV11-2 and TRBJ2-1): EAGVAQSPRYKIIEKRQSVAFWCNPISGHATLYWYQQILGQGPKLLIQFQNNGVVDDSQLPKDRFSAERLKGVDSTLKIQPAKLEDSAVYLCASSLLSSGNNEQSFGPGTRLTVL.